The 32 T cell receptor beta chains listed next were all sequenced from one sample in a study of T-cell memory formation after mild COVID-19. Each CDR3 protein gets one entry after TCRdb re-called the 5' RACE reads with MiXCR. The repertoire holds about 450,000 distinct CDR3 sequences, with 23% as singletons. Sample: PBMCs or a T cell subset sorted from them (not recorded which). Receptors were obtained from an adult woman who had mild COVID-19 (a few samples of this study predate the infection). Cell type and time point are not known.

This clonotype has a handful of counts. The chain recombines TRBV9 with TRBJ2-7; 8 bases map to TRBD1. The V gene's germline CDR1 is SGDLS and CDR2 YYNGEE. V lost 2 bases to trimming and J lost 2 bases; unmatched junction nucleotides: 6. The CDR3 covers 15 residues. The CDR3 sequence: CASSVGQGTAYEQYF. CDR3 bases: TGTGCCAGCAGCGTCGGACAGGGCACCGCCTACGAGCAGTACTTC.

DNA for the CDR3: TGTGCCAGCAGTCTAGCGGGAGGGCTAAACGAGCAGTACTTC. As protein: CASSLAGGLNEQYF. The rearrangement links TRBV3-1 to TRBJ2-7; TRBD2 aligns across 12 bases. Germline V gene data show CDR1 as LGHDT and CDR2 as YNNKEL (reference sequence). Trimming removed 6 bases from V and 5 bases from J; junction bases left unmatched: 5. The CDR3 has 14 residues.

In its sample, this clonotype was seen many times. The J gene is TRBJ2-1, the V gene TRBV30; 9 nucleotides agree with TRBD2. Unmatched junction bases numbered 10, after V lost 6 bases and J lost 10 bases. Germline CDR1 is GTSNPN and CDR2 is SVGIG (reference sequence). This CDR3 spans 13 amino acids. CDR3 sequence: CACWASGTMEQFF. The CDR3, as DNA: TGTGCCTGTTGGGCTAGCGGGACAATGGAGCAGTTCTTC.

This clonotype was detected only a few times. The chain employs TRBV3-1 and TRBJ2-3; D could derive from TRBD1 or TRBD2 (7 bases each). Germline V gives CDR1 LGHDT, CDR2 YNNKEL (reference sequence). This CDR3 comprises 17 residues. The V end lost 4 bases, the J end lost 7 bases, and 24 bases lay between the germline ends. Written as DNA, the CDR3 is TGTGCCAGCAGCCTGGGAGCAGGGGGGGGCCGTGTCAATACGCAGTATTTT. Amino acids: CASSLGAGGGRVNTQYF.

The chain links TRBV4-1 to TRBJ2-2, with TRBD1 identical over 9 bases. The CDR3 totals 16 residues. The junction had 3 bases not matched to a gene; V was cut back by 4 bases and J by 0 bases. Germline V gene sequence: CDR1 MGHRA, CDR2 YSYEKL. The CDR3 region is CASSPGQGANTGELFF. CDR3 nucleotides: TGCGCCAGCAGCCCGGGACAGGGAGCGAACACCGGGGAGCTGTTTTTT.

This clonotype was found a few times. The chain joins TRBV30 to TRBJ2-5, with D possibly being TRBD1 (6 bases). The V gene's germline CDR1 is GTSNPN and CDR2 SVGIG (reference sequence). The V gene lost 2 bases and the J gene lost 6 bases, with 16 bases spanning the gap. CDR3 length: 14 amino acids. CDR3 DNA sequence: TGTGCCTGGAGTAGAACGGACAGAGGCAAGACCCAGTACTTC. Its translation is CAWSRTDRGKTQYF.

The rearrangement joins TRBV9 to TRBJ1-6, with D possibly TRBD1 on 6 matching bases. In germline, CDR1 is SGDLS, CDR2 YYNGEE. V dropped 0 bases and J dropped 11 bases, with 15 bases sitting between them. This CDR3 has 15 residues. The CDR3: CASSVEGGPPTPLHF. CDR3 nucleotide sequence: TGTGCCAGCAGCGTAGAGGGGGGACCGCCGACACCCCTCCACTTT.

As concerns this clonotype: Without the conserved terminal phenylalanine or tryptophan, this CDR3 likely stems from a read error. V gene TRBV11-2 combines with J gene TRBJ2-1; D remains ambiguous. CDR3 length: 13 amino acids. Germline V CDR1 and CDR2: SGHAT, FQNNGV. With 1 base removed from V and 5 bases from J, the gap between germline ends came to 6 bases. The CDR3 spells CASSLGLNNEQFL. Here the CDR3 DNA reads TGTGCCAGCAGCTTAGGCCTGAACAATGAGCAGTTCTTA.

This clonotype has just a few counts. The chain uses TRBV4-1 and TRBJ2-3; perhaps TRBD1 as D (5 bases). The CDR3 sequence is 13 residues long. Between the trimmed V and J ends, which lost 2 bases and 8 bases, there was a span of 11 bases. Germline V gene sequence: CDR1 MGHRA, CDR2 YSYEKL. The CDR3 sequence: CASSQWGLATQYF. The CDR3 bases are TGCGCCAGCAGCCAATGGGGCTTAGCTACGCAGTATTTT.

V is TRBV7-9 and J is TRBJ2-1, with 7 bases matching TRBD2. Germline V lookup: CDR1 SEHNR, CDR2 FQNEAQ (reference sequence). The CDR3 length is 14 residues. Trimming at V came to 7 bases and at J to 10 bases, leaving 13 bases not matched to a gene. In DNA form, the CDR3 reads TGTGCCAGCACCTACGGGACTAATCGGCAAGAGCAGTTCTTC. Its translation: CASTYGTNRQEQFF.

This clonotype was counted between two and nine times. The CDR3 DNA is TGCGCCAGCAGCCAAGGAGGGTCTGACGTCAATGAGCAGTTCTTC. It specifies CASSQGGSDVNEQFF. This chain connects TRBV4-3 to TRBJ2-1, with a possible D match to TRBD2 (5 bases). V was shortened by 1 base and J by 6 bases, with 13 bases between the two germline ends. Germline CDR1 reads LGHNA; CDR2 reads YSLEER. This CDR3 has 15 residues.

This sequence joins TRBV5-1 and TRBJ2-7; D possibly corresponds to TRBD1 (6 bases). The CDR3 spans 15 residues. The germline CDR1 and CDR2 sequences are SGHRS and YFSETQ. Trimming removed 4 bases at V and 5 bases at J, with 19 bases between. The CDR3 spells CASSKTGPLGNEQYF. The CDR3 coding sequence is TGCGCCAGCAGCAAGACAGGCCCTTTAGGGAACGAGCAGTACTTC.

The V and J genes are TRBV29-1 and TRBJ1-5; 9 bases match TRBD1. In germline, CDR1 is SQVTM, CDR2 ANQGSEA. The CDR3 consists of 13 residues. J gave up 7 bases and V 1 base, and 2 bases lay outside the gene matches. The chain's CDR3 is CSVEVGQGQPQHF. The CDR3 DNA is TGCAGCGTTGAAGTGGGACAGGGACAGCCCCAGCATTTT.

A few counts support this clonotype. V gene TRBV7-2 combines with J gene TRBJ2-7; 9 positions match TRBD1. Losses at the gene ends were 3 bases for V and 4 bases for J; bases not matched to a gene: 10. Germline V CDR1 and CDR2: SGHTA, FQGNSA. The CDR3 covers 16 residues. This chain's CDR3 is CASSLGPGQGSYEQYF. In nucleotides, the CDR3 is TGTGCCAGCAGCTTGGGACCGGGACAGGGTTCTTACGAGCAGTACTTC.

This clonotype was counted between two and nine times. The chain is built from TRBV4-3 and TRBJ1-2; D possibly corresponds to TRBD1 (6 bases). CDR1 LGHNA and CDR2 YSLEER come from the germline V gene. There are 19 residues in the CDR3. Trimming pared 0 bases from V and 4 bases from J, leaving 24 bases between. Here the CDR3 reads CASSQDRGADRNPLYGYTF. The CDR3, as DNA: TGCGCCAGCAGCCAAGATCGAGGGGCAGACAGGAACCCTCTCTATGGCTACACCTTC.

This clonotype appeared a few times. The J gene is TRBJ2-5, the V gene TRBV5-1; 7 bases align to TRBD2. Germline V lookup: CDR1 SGHRS, CDR2 YFSETQ. The V gene end was trimmed by 0 bases and the J gene end by 2 bases; junction bases not matched to a gene: 7. The length of the CDR3 is 16 residues. The CDR3 is CASSLVGTTAQETQYF. The CDR3 DNA sequence: TGCGCCAGCAGCTTGGTGGGGACTACGGCACAAGAGACCCAGTACTTC.

This clonotype was detected a few times. The V and J genes are TRBV11-3 and TRBJ2-1; D is undetermined. The ends were cut back, 1 base at V and 8 bases at J, with 15 bases in the middle. This CDR3 comprises 15 residues. The germline V gene encodes CDR1 SGHNT and CDR2 YENEEA. The CDR3 DNA sequence: TGTGCCAGCAGCTTAGGAGTGGGCCTTGGGGATGAGCAGTTCTTC. Translating gives CASSLGVGLGDEQFF.

The V gene is TRBV5-1, the J gene TRBJ2-3; weak D call: TRBD2 (7 bases). The V end lost 1 base, the J end lost 5 bases, and 14 bases lay between the germline ends. Germline V lookup: CDR1 SGHRS, CDR2 YFSETQ. The CDR3 has 15 amino acids. The CDR3 loop is CASSLRRGAGDTQYF. CDR3 DNA sequence: TGCGCCAGCAGCTTGAGACGGGGGGCTGGAGATACGCAGTATTTT.

The CDR3 bases are TGTGCCAGCAGTTACACTGTAAATCAGCCCCAGCATTTT. Translated, it gives CASSYTVNQPQHF. The chain combines TRBV6-5 with TRBJ1-5; D gene ambiguous. Deletions cut 2 bases from V and 4 bases from J, with 6 bases between. From germline, CDR1 is MNHEY and CDR2 SVGAGI. The CDR3 is made up of 13 amino acids.

The genes are TRBV4-1 and TRBJ2-7, with 7 bases matching TRBD1. This CDR3 has 16 residues. Germline values: CDR1 MGHRA, CDR2 YSYEKL. Trimming at V came to 4 bases and at J to 3 bases, leaving 12 bases not matched to a gene. The CDR3 reads CASSPQDAGGVYEQYF. The DNA of the CDR3 is TGCGCCAGCAGCCCCCAAGATGCAGGGGGAGTCTACGAGCAGTACTTC.

V usage is TRBV14 and J usage is TRBJ2-3; D perhaps matches TRBD2 (6 bases). Germline lookup yields CDR1 SGHDN and CDR2 FVKESK. V lost 4 bases and J 2 bases, leaving 19 bases between the germline ends. This CDR3 is built from 17 residues. The chain's CDR3 is CASSLSGTHSPTDTQYF. DNA of the CDR3: TGTGCCAGCAGCCTCTCTGGGACTCACTCCCCCACAGATACGCAGTATTTT.

This chain connects TRBV12-3 or TRBV12-4 to TRBJ2-1; 8 bases are a match to TRBD2. The CDR3 has 16 amino acids. The V gene end was trimmed by 5 bases and the J gene end by 3 bases; junction bases not matched to a gene: 9. Here the CDR3 DNA reads TGTGCCAGCAGTAGCAGTCCGGCGGGGGGCTACAATGAGCAGTTCTTC. Protein sequence: CASSSSPAGGYNEQFF.

This clonotype has only one observation. This sequence joins TRBV12-3 or TRBV12-4 and TRBJ2-3; maybe TRBD1 (6 bases). V was cut by 2 bases and J by 11 bases, with 14 bases left in between. The CDR3 totals 13 residues. The CDR3 sequence is CASSLLTGPRQYF. As DNA, the CDR3 is TGTGCCAGCAGTTTATTGACAGGCCCGAGGCAGTATTTT.

V is TRBV11-2 and J is TRBJ2-2; D gene ambiguous. Germline V gene sequence: CDR1 SGHAT, CDR2 FQNNGV. The length of the CDR3 is 12 residues. Deletions cut 4 bases from V and 7 bases from J, with 7 bases between. In DNA form, the CDR3 reads TGTGCCAGCAGCTACAATGTCGGGGAGCTGTTTTTT. Its protein product is CASSYNVGELFF.

The chain joins TRBV7-3 to TRBJ2-3; no reliable D call. Deletions cut 5 bases from V and 6 bases from J, with 9 bases between. The CDR3 is 12 amino acids. Germline CDR1 and CDR2: SGHTA and FQGTGA. Written as DNA, the CDR3 is TGTGCCAGCAGCCCCCAGAAGGATACGCAGTATTTT. This gives the protein CASSPQKDTQYF.

This clonotype occurred a few times. The gene calls are TRBV6-5 and TRBJ2-7; D is possibly TRBD2 (6 bases). The V end lost 6 bases, the J end lost 4 bases, and 19 bases lay between the germline ends. The length of the CDR3 is 15 residues. In germline, CDR1 is MNHEY, CDR2 SVGAGI. CDR3 amino acids: CASSRLLAWGYEQYF. The CDR3 bases are TGTGCCAGCAGCCGACTGCTAGCGTGGGGGTACGAGCAGTACTTC.

The sample holds many counts of this clonotype. The gene calls are TRBV3-1 and TRBJ2-3; D is possibly TRBD2 (5 bases). Germline V CDR1 and CDR2: LGHDT, YNNKEL (reference sequence). The CDR3 contains 13 residues. Trimming stripped 2 bases from V and 9 bases from J, with 12 bases between. The CDR3 DNA is TGTGCCAGCAGCCAAATACGGTCGGGGACGCAGTATTTT. Translated, it gives CASSQIRSGTQYF.

The rearrangement uses TRBV2 and TRBJ1-1; 11 bases are a match to TRBD1. CDR1 SNHLY and CDR2 FYNNEI come from the germline V gene. V shed 4 bases, J shed 7 bases, and the junction held 5 bases outside the gene matches. There are 14 residues in the CDR3. The CDR3 is CASSARTGGGEAFF. CDR3 coding DNA: TGTGCCAGCAGTGCCCGGACAGGGGGCGGTGAAGCTTTCTTT.

This clonotype turned up a few times. The V and J genes are TRBV24-1 and TRBJ1-1, with TRBD1 matching 7 bases. Germline CDR1 is KGHDR and CDR2 is SFDVKD. The CDR3 length is 16 residues. With 5 bases clipped from V and 4 bases from J, the junction kept 12 bases outside the gene matches. CDR3 region: CATSVGDRGDVTEAFF. The CDR3 nucleotides read TGTGCCACCAGTGTTGGGGACAGAGGGGACGTCACTGAAGCTTTCTTT.

This clonotype was counted between two and nine times. The V call is TRBV29-1, the J call TRBJ2-3, with 7 nucleotides matching TRBD2. The V gene's germline CDR1 is SQVTM and CDR2 ANQGSEA. V lost 2 bases, J lost 4 bases, and 3 bases stayed unmatched. CDR3 length: 13 amino acids. CDR3 DNA sequence: TGCAGCGTTGAACCTGGGAGGGCAGATACGCAGTATTTT. This gives the protein CSVEPGRADTQYF.

The chain is built from TRBV7-2 and TRBJ2-1; either TRBD1 or TRBD2 may fit D (6 bases each). V dropped 1 base and J dropped 10 bases, with 14 bases sitting between them. Germline V CDR1 and CDR2: SGHTA, FQGNSA. The CDR3 is 14 amino acids. The CDR3 reads CASSLEGGDNEQFF. The CDR3 DNA follows: TGTGCCAGCAGCTTAGAGGGGGGAGATAACGAGCAGTTCTTC.

The rearrangement uses TRBV7-9 and TRBJ2-5; D is undetermined. The CDR3 totals 12 residues. Germline CDR1 is SEHNR and CDR2 is FQNEAQ (reference sequence). V shed 6 bases and J shed 2 bases, with 7 bases lying between them. The DNA for the CDR3 is TGTGCCAGCAGGACCGAGCAAGAGACCCAGTACTTC. Translated, it gives CASRTEQETQYF.